This T cell receptor (beta chain) was identified during a study of blood T cell repertoires in COVID-19. Study at large: Acute and convalescent COVID-19 specimens originated in the United States, Italy and Spain.

In the original processing: For nucleated cells, counts were estimated from reference gene primer amplification. The assay was immunoSEQ multiplex PCR, and TCRdb's table has in-frame clones only and misses some. D and trimming come from the DNA, and the V and J calls and clone size come from that table. The data show approximately 390,000 clones, just under 90% seen once. Donors in Cohort 3 counted as recovered after two negative PCRs, clearance, or symptom resolution. Germline V lookup: CDR1 GTSNPN, CDR2 SVGIG (reference sequence). The CDR3 is 12 amino acids. Trimming removed 3 bases from V and 7 bases from J, with 10 bases in between.

The receptor was derived from a woman aged 45-59 years who had recovered from COVID-19. This rearrangement joins TRBV30 to TRBJ2-1; D might be TRBD2 (5 bases). Input material: PBMCs or T cells enriched from blood (not recorded which). This chain's CDR3 is CAWSGEWNEQFF. Here the CDR3 DNA reads TGTGCCTGGAGCGGGGAATGGAATGAGCAGTTCTTC.